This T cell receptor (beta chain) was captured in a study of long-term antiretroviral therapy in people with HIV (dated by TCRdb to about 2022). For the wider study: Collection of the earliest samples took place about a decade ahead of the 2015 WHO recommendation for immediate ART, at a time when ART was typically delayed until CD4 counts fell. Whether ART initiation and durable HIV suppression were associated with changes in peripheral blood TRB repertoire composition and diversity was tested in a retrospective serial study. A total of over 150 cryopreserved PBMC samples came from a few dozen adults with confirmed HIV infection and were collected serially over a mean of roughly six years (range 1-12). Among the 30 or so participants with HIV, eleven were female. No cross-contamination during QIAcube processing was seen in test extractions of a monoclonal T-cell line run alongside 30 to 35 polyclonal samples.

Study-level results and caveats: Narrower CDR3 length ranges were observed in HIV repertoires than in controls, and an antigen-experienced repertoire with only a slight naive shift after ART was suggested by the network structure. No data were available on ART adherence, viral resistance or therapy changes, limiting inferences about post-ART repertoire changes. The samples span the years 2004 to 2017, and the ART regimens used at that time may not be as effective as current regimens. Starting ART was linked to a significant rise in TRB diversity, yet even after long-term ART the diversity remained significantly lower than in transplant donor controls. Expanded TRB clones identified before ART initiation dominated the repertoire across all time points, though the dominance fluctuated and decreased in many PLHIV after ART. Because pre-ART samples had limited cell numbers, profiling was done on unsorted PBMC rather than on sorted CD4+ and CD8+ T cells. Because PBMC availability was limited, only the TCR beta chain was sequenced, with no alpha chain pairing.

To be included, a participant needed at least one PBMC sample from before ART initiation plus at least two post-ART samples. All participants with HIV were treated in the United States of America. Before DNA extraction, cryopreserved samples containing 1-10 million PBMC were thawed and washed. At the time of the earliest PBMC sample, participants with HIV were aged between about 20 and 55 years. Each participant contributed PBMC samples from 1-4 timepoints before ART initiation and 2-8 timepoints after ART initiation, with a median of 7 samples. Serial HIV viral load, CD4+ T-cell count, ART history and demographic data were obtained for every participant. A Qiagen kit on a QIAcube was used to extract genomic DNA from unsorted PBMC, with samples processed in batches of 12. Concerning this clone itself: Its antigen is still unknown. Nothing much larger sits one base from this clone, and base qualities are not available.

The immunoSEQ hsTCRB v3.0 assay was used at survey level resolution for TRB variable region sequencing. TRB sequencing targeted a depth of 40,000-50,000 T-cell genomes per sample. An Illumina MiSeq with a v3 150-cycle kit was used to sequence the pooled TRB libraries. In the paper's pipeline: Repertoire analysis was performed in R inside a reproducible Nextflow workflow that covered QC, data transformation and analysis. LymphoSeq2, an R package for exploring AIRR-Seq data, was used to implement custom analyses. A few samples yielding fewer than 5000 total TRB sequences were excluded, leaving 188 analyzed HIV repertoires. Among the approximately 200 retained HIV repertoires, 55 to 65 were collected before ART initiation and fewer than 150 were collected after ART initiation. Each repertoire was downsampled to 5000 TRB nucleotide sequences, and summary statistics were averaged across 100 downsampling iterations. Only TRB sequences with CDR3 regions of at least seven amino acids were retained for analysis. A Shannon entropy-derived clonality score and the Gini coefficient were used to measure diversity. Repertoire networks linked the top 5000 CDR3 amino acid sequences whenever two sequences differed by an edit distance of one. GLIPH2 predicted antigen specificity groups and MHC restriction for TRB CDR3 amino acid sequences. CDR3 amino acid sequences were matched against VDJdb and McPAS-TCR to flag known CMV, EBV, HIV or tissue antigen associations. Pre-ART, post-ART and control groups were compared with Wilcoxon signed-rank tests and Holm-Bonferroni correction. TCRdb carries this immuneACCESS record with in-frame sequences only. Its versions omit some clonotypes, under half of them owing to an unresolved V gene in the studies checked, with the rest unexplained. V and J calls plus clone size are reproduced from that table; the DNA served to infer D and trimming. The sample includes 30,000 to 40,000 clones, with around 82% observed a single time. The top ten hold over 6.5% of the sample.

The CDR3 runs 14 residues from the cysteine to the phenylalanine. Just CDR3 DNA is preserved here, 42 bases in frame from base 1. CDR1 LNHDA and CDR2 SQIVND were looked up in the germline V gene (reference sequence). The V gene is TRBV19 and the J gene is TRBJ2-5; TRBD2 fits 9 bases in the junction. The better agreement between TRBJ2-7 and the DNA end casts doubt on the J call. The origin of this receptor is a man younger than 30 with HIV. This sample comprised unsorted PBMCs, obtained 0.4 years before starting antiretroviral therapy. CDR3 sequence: CASSMASGDYEQYF. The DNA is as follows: TGTGCCAGTAGTATGGCTAGCGGGGACTACGAGCAGTACTTC.